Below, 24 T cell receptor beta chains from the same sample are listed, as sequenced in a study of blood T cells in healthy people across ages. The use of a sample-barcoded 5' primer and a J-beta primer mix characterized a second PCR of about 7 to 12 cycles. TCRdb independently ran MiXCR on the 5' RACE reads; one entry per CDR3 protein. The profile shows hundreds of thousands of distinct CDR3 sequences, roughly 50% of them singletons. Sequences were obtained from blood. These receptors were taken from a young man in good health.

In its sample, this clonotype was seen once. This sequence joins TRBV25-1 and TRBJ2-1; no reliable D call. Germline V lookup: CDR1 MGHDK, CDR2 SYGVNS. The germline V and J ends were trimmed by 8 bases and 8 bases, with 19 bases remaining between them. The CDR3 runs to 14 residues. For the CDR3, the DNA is TGTGCCAGCCTGATGAGTGGCCCCAGGCATGAGCAGTTCTTC. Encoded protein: CASLMSGPRHEQFF. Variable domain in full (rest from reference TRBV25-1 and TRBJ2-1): EADIYQTPRYLVIGTGKKITLECSQTMGHDKMYWYQQDPGMELHLIHYSYGVNSTEKGDLSSESTVSRIRTEHFPLTLESARPSHTSQYLCASLMSGPRHEQFFGPGTRLTVL.

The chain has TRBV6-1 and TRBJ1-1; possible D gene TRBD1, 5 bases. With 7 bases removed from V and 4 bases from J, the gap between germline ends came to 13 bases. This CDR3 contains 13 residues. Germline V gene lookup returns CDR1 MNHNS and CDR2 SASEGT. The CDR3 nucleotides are TGTGCCAGCACTCGGGGGGAAAGCACTGAAGCTTTCTTT. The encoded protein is CASTRGESTEAFF.

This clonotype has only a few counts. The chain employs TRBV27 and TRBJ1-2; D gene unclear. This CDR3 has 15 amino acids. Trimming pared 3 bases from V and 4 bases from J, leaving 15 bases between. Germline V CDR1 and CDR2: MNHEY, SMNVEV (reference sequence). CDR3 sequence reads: CASSLSASGIYGYTF. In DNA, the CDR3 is TGTGCCAGCAGTTTGTCCGCCTCCGGGATCTATGGCTACACCTTC.

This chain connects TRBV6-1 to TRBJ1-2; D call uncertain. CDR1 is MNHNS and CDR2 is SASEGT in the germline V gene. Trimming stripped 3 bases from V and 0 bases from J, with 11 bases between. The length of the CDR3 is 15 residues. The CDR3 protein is CASSDLVGPNYGYTF. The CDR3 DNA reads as TGTGCCAGCAGTGACCTCGTGGGTCCTAACTATGGCTACACCTTC.

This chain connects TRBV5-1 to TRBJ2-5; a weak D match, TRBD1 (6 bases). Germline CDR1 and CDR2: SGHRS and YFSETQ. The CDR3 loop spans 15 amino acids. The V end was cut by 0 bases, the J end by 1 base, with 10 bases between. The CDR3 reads CASSLVPTGQETQYF. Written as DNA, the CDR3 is TGCGCCAGCAGCTTGGTGCCGACAGGCCAAGAGACCCAGTACTTC.

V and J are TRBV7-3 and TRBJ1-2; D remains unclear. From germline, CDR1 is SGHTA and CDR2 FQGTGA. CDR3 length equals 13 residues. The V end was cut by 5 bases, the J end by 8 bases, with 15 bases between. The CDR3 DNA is TGTGCCAGCAGCGCACAGAGGGAGGGAGGCTACACCTTC. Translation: CASSAQREGGYTF.

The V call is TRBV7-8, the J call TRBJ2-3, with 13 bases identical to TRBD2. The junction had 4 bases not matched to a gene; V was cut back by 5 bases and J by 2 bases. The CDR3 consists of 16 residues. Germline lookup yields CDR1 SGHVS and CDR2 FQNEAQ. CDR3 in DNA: TGTGCCAGCAGCGGACTAGCGGGGGCTTTCACAGATACGCAGTATTTT. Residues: CASSGLAGAFTDTQYF.

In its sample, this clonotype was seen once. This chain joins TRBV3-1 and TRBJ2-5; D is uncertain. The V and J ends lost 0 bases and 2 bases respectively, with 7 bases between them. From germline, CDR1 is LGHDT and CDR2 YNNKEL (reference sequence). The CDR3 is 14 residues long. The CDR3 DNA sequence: TGTGCCAGCAGCCAAGACTACACACAAGAGACCCAGTACTTC. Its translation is CASSQDYTQETQYF.

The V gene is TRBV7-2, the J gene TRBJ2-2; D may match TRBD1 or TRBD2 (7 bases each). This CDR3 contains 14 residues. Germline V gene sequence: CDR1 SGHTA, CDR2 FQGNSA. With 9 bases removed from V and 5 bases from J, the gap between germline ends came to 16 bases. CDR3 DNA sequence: TGTGCCAGTAACCCCAGGGGGGGGACCGGGGAGCTGTTTTTT. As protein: CASNPRGGTGELFF.

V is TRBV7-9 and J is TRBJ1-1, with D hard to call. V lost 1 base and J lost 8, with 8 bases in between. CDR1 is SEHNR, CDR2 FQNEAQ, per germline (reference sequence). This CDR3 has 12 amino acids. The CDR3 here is CASSLDGYEAFF. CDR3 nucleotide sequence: TGTGCCAGCAGCTTAGACGGTTACGAAGCTTTCTTT.

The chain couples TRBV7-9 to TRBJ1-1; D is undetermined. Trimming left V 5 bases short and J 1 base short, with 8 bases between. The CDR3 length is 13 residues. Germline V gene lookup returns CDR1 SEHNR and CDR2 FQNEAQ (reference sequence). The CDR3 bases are TGTGCCAGCAGCCCCCGATCGAACACTGAAGCTTTCTTT. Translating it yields CASSPRSNTEAFF.

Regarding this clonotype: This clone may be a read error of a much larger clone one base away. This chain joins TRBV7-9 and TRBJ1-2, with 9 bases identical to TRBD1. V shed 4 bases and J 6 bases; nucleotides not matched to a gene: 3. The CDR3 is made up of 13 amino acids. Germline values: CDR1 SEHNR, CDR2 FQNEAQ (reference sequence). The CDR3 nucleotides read TGTGCCAGCAGCTCCCGGGACAGGGATGGCTACACCTTC. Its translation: CASSSRDRDGYTF.

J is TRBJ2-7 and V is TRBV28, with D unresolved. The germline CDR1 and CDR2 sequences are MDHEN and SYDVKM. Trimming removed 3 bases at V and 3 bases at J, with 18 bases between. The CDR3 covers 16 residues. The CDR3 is CASSFHPGLLNYEQYF. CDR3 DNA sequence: TGTGCCAGCAGTTTTCACCCAGGCCTGTTAAACTACGAGCAGTACTTC.

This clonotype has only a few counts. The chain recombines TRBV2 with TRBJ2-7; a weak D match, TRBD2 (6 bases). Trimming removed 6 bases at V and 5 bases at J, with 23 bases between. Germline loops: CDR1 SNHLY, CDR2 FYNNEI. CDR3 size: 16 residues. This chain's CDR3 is CASRGERRGSPDEQYF. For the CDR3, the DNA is TGTGCCAGCAGAGGGGAGAGGCGGGGATCTCCTGACGAGCAGTACTTC. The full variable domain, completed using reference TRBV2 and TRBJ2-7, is EPEVTQTPSHQVTQMGQEVILRCVPISNHLYFYWYRQILGQKVEFLVSFYNNEISEKSEIFDDQFSVERPDGSNFTLKIRSTKLEDSAMYFCASRGERRGSPDEQYFGPGTRLTVT.

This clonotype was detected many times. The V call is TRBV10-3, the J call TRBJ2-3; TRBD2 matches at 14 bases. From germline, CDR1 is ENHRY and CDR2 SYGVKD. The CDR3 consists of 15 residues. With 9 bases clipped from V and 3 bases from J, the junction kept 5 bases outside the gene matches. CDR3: CAIKRTSGRTDTQYF. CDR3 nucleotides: TGTGCCATTAAAAGGACTAGCGGGAGGACAGATACGCAGTATTTT.

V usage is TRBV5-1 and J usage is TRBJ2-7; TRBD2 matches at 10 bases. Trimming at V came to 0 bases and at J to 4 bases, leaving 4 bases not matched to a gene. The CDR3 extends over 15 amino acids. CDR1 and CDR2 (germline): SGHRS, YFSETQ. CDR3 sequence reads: CASSLGTSGLYEQYF. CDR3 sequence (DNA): TGCGCCAGCAGCTTGGGGACTAGCGGATTATACGAGCAGTACTTC. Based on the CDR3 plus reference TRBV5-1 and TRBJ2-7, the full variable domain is KAGVTQTPRYLIKTRGQQVTLSCSPISGHRSVSWYQQTPGQGLQFLFEYFSETQRNKGNFPGRFSGRQFSNSRSEMNVSTLELGDSALYLCASSLGTSGLYEQYFGPGTRLTVT.

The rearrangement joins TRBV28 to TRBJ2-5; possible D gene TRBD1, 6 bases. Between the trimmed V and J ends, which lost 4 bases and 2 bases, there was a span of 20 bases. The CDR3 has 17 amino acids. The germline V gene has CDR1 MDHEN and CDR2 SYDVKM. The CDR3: CASSSTAQIQGQETQYF. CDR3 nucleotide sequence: TGTGCCAGCAGTTCAACAGCGCAGATTCAGGGGCAAGAGACCCAGTACTTC.

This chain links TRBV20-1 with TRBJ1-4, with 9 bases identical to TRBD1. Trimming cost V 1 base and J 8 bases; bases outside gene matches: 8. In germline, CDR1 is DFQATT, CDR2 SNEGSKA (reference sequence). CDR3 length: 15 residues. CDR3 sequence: CSARGLRDRVEKLFF. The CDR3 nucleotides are TGCAGTGCTAGAGGGCTGCGGGACAGGGTCGAAAAACTGTTTTTT.

The CDR3 region is CASSSDLGASNQPQHF. The DNA of the CDR3 is TGTGCCAGCAGCTCAGATTTGGGGGCTAGCAATCAGCCCCAGCATTTT. The rearrangement joins TRBV7-2 to TRBJ1-5; a possible D gene is TRBD1 (6 bases). V lost 4 bases to trimming and J lost 0 bases, with 13 bases between them. CDR3 length equals 16 residues. Germline lookup yields CDR1 SGHTA and CDR2 FQGNSA.

This CDR3 reads CASSEMEGPGELFF. CDR3 coding DNA: TGCGCCAGCAGTGAGATGGAAGGCCCCGGGGAGCTGTTTTTT. The chain combines TRBV10-2 with TRBJ2-2, with D hard to call. Trimming removed 2 bases at V and 6 bases at J, with 10 bases between. From germline, CDR1 is WSHSY and CDR2 SAAADI. The CDR3 length is 14 residues.

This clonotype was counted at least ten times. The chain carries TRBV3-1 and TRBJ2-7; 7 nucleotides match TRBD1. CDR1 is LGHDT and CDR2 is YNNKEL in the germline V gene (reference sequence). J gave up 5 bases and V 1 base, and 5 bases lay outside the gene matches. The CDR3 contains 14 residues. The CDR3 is CASSQGQGWDEQYF. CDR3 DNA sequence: TGTGCCAGCAGCCAAGGACAGGGATGGGACGAGCAGTACTTC.

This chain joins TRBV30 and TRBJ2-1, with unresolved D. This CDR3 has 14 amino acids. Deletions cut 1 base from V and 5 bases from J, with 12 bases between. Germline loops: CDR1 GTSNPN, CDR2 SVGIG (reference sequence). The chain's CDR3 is CAWSGTKSNNEQFF. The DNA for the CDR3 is TGTGCCTGGAGTGGGACCAAATCGAACAATGAGCAGTTCTTC.

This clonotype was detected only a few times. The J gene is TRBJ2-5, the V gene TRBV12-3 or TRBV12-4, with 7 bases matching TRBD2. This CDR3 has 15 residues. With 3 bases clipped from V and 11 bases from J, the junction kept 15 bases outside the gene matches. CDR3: CASSFRLAQLGEQYF. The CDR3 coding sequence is TGTGCCAGCAGTTTCCGACTAGCCCAACTCGGGGAGCAGTACTTC.

DNA for the CDR3: TGTGCCAGCAGTCTCCGTCTAGCGGGAGGGCCGGGCGATGAGCAGTTCTTC. It codes for CASSLRLAGGPGDEQFF. The chain couples TRBV6-1 to TRBJ2-1; 12 bases agree with TRBD2. V trimming: 5 bases; J trimming: 8 bases; junction bases outside the gene matches: 13. This CDR3 is built from 17 residues. The germline V gene encodes CDR1 MNHNS and CDR2 SASEGT.